This T cell receptor beta chain was sequenced for a study of cytomegalovirus exposure and HLA in healthy donors. Study conclusions and caveats: In a later analysis, an Asian-associated ancestry cluster reportedly showed fewer N-insertions than the approximately 700-donor mean.

V was cut by 5 bases and J by 2 bases, with 12 bases left in between. CDR1 SGHTA and CDR2 FQGNSA come from the germline V gene. The CDR3 loop spans 15 amino acids. As concerns this clone: Its antigen is as yet unknown.

Researchers ran the PCR with 60 Vbeta and 13 Jbeta primers. The method was immunoSEQ multiplex PCR; TCRdb's version includes in-frame clones alone and lacks a portion of them. The repertoire holds approximately 170,000 clones, 60% to 85% seen once, with 6.5% to 8.5% in the top ten. This clonotype was sampled from a woman in her thirties or forties in good health and CMV-seropositive. The sequencing input was PBMCs. This chain joins TRBV7-2 and TRBJ2-2; a possible D gene is TRBD1 (5 bases). CDR3 coding DNA: TGTGCCAGCAGCAAAGACAGAACAAACACCGGGGAGCTGTTTTTT. It yields the protein CASSKDRTNTGELFF.